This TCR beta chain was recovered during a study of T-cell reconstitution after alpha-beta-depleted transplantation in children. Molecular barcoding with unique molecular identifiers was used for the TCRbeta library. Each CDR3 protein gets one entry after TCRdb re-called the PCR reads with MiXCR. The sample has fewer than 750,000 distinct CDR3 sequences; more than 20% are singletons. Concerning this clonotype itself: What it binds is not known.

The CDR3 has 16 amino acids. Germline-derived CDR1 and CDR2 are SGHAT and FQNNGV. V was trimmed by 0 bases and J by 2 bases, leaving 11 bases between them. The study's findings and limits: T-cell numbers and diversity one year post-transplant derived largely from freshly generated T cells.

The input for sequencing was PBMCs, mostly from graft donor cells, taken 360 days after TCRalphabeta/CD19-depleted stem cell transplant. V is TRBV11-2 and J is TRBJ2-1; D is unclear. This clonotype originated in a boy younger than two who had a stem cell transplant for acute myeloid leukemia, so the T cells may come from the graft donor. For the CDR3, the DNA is TGTGCCAGCAGCTTAGAGTCATATAAGCCCTACAATGAGCAGTTCTTC. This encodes CASSLESYKPYNEQFF.